The rows below give T cell receptor beta chains drawn from one sample of a study of blood T cells in healthy people across ages. TCRdb passed the 5' RACE reads through MiXCR, listing each CDR3 protein once. The sample gives 800,000 or so distinct CDR3 sequences, under 80% of which show up once; about 27% is in the top ten. The sequencing sample was made of blood. Receptors were obtained from a young man in good health. CDR3s include the opening cysteine and the closing phenylalanine or tryptophan. The order of the fields is clone size, V gene, J gene, D gene, CDR3 protein, CDR3 DNA. D genes are given only for firm matches. For some rows the clone size is stated as once, few or many, or as a class when expanded; others skip it.

clone_size: once
v_call: TRBV15
j_call: TRBJ1-2
d_call: TRBD1
cdr3_aa: CATSRDRVGNYGYTF
cdr3_nt: TGTGCCACCAGCAGGGACAGGGTGGGGAACTATGGCTACACCTTC

clone_size: few
v_call: TRBV12-3/TRBV12-4
j_call: TRBJ2-5
d_call: TRBD1
cdr3_aa: CASSPGQLYQETQYF
cdr3_nt: TGTGCCAGCAGTCCGGGACAGCTGTACCAAGAGACCCAGTACTTC

clone_size: few
v_call: TRBV7-9
j_call: TRBJ2-7
d_call: .
cdr3_aa: CASSLGPPYEQYF
cdr3_nt: TGTGCCAGCAGCTTGGGTCCCCCTTACGAGCAGTACTTC

clone_size: .
v_call: TRBV29-1
j_call: TRBJ2-5
d_call: .
cdr3_aa: CSVAWETQYF
cdr3_nt: TGCAGCGTTGCTTGGGAGACCCAGTACTTC

clone_size: .
v_call: TRBV7-7
j_call: TRBJ2-5
d_call: TRBD2
cdr3_aa: CASSLGPAGGGETQYF
cdr3_nt: TGTGCTAGCAGCTTAGGTCCGGCGGGCGGGGGTGAGACCCAGTACTTC

clone_size: .
v_call: TRBV12-3/TRBV12-4
j_call: TRBJ2-7
d_call: TRBD1
cdr3_aa: CASSQQGSREQYF
cdr3_nt: TGTGCCAGCAGTCAACAGGGGTCACGCGAGCAGTACTTC

clone_size: many
v_call: TRBV4-3
j_call: TRBJ2-7
d_call: .
cdr3_aa: CASSQTHHPGGAPSEQYF
cdr3_nt: TGCGCCAGCAGCCAGACCCACCATCCAGGCGGGGCTCCCTCCGAGCAGTACTTC

clone_size: .
v_call: TRBV6-5
j_call: TRBJ2-4
d_call: .
cdr3_aa: CASSGRRKNIQYF
cdr3_nt: TGTGCCAGCAGTGGACGACGGAAAAACATTCAGTACTTC

clone_size: .
v_call: TRBV7-3
j_call: TRBJ2-1
d_call: .
cdr3_aa: CASSLSRSYNEQFF
cdr3_nt: TGTGCCAGCAGCTTAAGTAGGTCCTACAATGAGCAGTTCTTC

clone_size: .
v_call: TRBV7-6
j_call: TRBJ2-7
d_call: TRBD1
cdr3_aa: CASSQTGGGYEQYF
cdr3_nt: TGTGCCAGCAGCCAAACAGGGGGCGGATACGAGCAGTACTTC

clone_size: .
v_call: TRBV12-3/TRBV12-4
j_call: TRBJ2-6
d_call: .
cdr3_aa: CATLPSTGSSTGANVQTF
cdr3_nt: TGTGCCACCCTACCCTCTACAGGAAGCTCAACTGGGGCCAACGTCCAGACTTTC

clone_size: .
v_call: TRBV24-1
j_call: TRBJ2-5
d_call: TRBD2
cdr3_aa: CATSNGGGQYF
cdr3_nt: TGTGCCACCAGTAACGGCGGGGGCCAGTACTTC

clone_size: few
v_call: TRBV7-9
j_call: TRBJ1-5
d_call: TRBD1
cdr3_aa: CASSSDRDRNQPQHF
cdr3_nt: TGTGCCAGCAGCTCGGACAGGGACCGCAATCAGCCCCAGCATTTT

clone_size: .
v_call: TRBV9
j_call: TRBJ2-5
d_call: .
cdr3_aa: CASSVEQGPETQYF
cdr3_nt: TGTGCCAGCAGCGTAGAACAGGGCCCAGAGACCCAGTACTTC

clone_size: .
v_call: TRBV7-2
j_call: TRBJ1-5
d_call: .
cdr3_aa: CASSLMTKQPQHF
cdr3_nt: TGTGCCAGCAGCTTAATGACTAAGCAGCCCCAGCATTTT

clone_size: .
v_call: TRBV10-2
j_call: TRBJ2-7
d_call: .
cdr3_aa: CASSDTGYEQYF
cdr3_nt: TGCGCCAGCAGTGACACGGGTTACGAGCAGTACTTC

clone_size: few
v_call: TRBV3-1
j_call: TRBJ2-1
d_call: .
cdr3_aa: CASSNGRAGEQFF
cdr3_nt: TGTGCCAGCAGCAACGGCCGGGCAGGTGAGCAGTTCTTC

clone_size: .
v_call: TRBV4-3
j_call: TRBJ1-2
d_call: .
cdr3_aa: CASSQGQPPYGYTF
cdr3_nt: TGCGCCAGCAGCCAAGGACAGCCTCCTTATGGCTACACCTTC

clone_size: .
v_call: TRBV25-1
j_call: TRBJ1-5
d_call: .
cdr3_aa: CASSPRGHSNQPRHF
cdr3_nt: TGTGCCAGCAGTCCGAGGGGTCATAGCAATCAGCCCCGGCATTTT

clone_size: few
v_call: TRBV29-1
j_call: TRBJ2-1
d_call: .
cdr3_aa: CSVDQQGPYNEQFF
cdr3_nt: TGCAGCGTTGACCAACAGGGCCCCTACAATGAGCAGTTCTTC

clone_size: .
v_call: TRBV28
j_call: TRBJ2-1
d_call: TRBD2
cdr3_aa: CASSLGLEGTEQFF
cdr3_nt: TGTGCCAGCAGTTTAGGACTAGAAGGAACTGAGCAGTTCTTC

clone_size: .
v_call: TRBV6-5
j_call: TRBJ2-1
d_call: .
cdr3_aa: CASSYYRSSYNEQFF
cdr3_nt: TGTGCCAGCAGTTACTACAGGAGCTCCTACAATGAGCAGTTCTTC

clone_size: once
v_call: TRBV7-2
j_call: TRBJ2-7
d_call: TRBD1
cdr3_aa: CASSSRAGGGEQYF
cdr3_nt: TGTGCCAGCAGCTCCCGGGCAGGGGGCGGCGAGCAGTACTTC

clone_size: .
v_call: TRBV10-3
j_call: TRBJ2-2
d_call: .
cdr3_aa: CAITFRHTSNTGELFF
cdr3_nt: TGTGCCATCACCTTTAGGCACACATCGAACACCGGGGAGCTGTTTTTT

clone_size: few
v_call: TRBV12-3/TRBV12-4
j_call: TRBJ1-5
d_call: TRBD1
cdr3_aa: CASTPTGINQPQHF
cdr3_nt: TGTGCCAGCACCCCGACAGGGATTAATCAGCCCCAGCATTTT

clone_size: once
v_call: TRBV13
j_call: TRBJ2-7
d_call: .
cdr3_aa: CASSNSLGRKIEQYF
cdr3_nt: TGTGCCAGCAGTAATTCCCTGGGTCGTAAAATCGAGCAGTACTTC